The text below deals with one T cell receptor (beta chain). This sample is drawn from a study of cytomegalovirus exposure and HLA in healthy donors. PCR used 60 Vbeta primers and 13 Jbeta primers. The repertoire was sequenced with immunoSEQ multiplex PCR; TCRdb's copy has only in-frame clones and lacks some. The sample includes over 60,000 clones. Donors consisted of healthy bone marrow donors. Germline V lookup: CDR1 ENHRY, CDR2 SYGVKD. The trim removed 9 bases at V and 14 bases at J, leaving 7 bases unmatched. This CDR3 has 13 amino acids. The gene calls are TRBV10-3 and TRBJ2-4, with 16 bases identical to TRBD2. The source is a female donor in good health and CMV-seropositive. The specimen sequenced was PBMCs. For the CDR3, the DNA is TGTGCCATTGGGAACGGGACTAGCGGGGGGGAGTACTTC. Its translation: CAIGNGTSGGEYF.